Shown below are 18 T cell receptor beta chains from a single sample sequenced in a study of blood T cell repertoires in COVID-19. Data came from immunoSEQ multiplex PCR; TCRdb stores just in-frame clones and leaves some out. The table has approximately 120,000 clones, about 83% seen once. The sequenced sample consisted of peripheral blood. The receptor source for this set is a human donor in a cohort sampled during active COVID-19.

The J gene is TRBJ2-7, the V gene TRBV6-6; D is perhaps TRBD1 (6 bases). From germline, CDR1 is MNHNY and CDR2 SVGAGI (reference sequence). The V and J ends lost 0 bases and 7 bases respectively, with 10 bases between them. The length of the CDR3 is 13 residues. This CDR3 is CASSYSRGTEQYF. DNA of the CDR3: TGTGCCAGCAGTTACTCGCGTGGGACAGAGCAGTACTTC.

This clone was picked up one time. The chain joins TRBV18 to TRBJ1-5; a possible D gene is TRBD1 (6 bases). There are 16 residues in the CDR3. Germline V gene lookup returns CDR1 KGHSH and CDR2 LQKENI. V dropped 4 bases and J dropped 0 bases, with 13 bases sitting between them. CDR3 bases: TGTGCCAGCTCACTTTCCCAGGGGAATAGCAATCAGCCCCAGCATTTT. This gives the protein CASSLSQGNSNQPQHF.

The rearrangement joins TRBV5-1 to TRBJ2-3, with TRBD1 as a possible D gene (6 bases). This CDR3 has 15 residues. Germline V gives CDR1 SGHRS, CDR2 YFSETQ. V shed 0 bases and J shed 3 bases, with 11 bases lying between them. The CDR3 nucleotides read TGCGCCAGCAGCTTGGCCGTGGGGGCGACAGATACGCAGTATTTT. This translates into CASSLAVGATDTQYF.

This clone was observed once. This chain connects TRBV7-2 to TRBJ1-1, with D maybe TRBD1 (6 bases). Germline assignment: CDR1 SGHTA and CDR2 FQGNSA. Trimming stripped 6 bases from V and 1 base from J, with 12 bases between. The CDR3 is 14 residues long. The CDR3 DNA sequence: TGTGCCAGCAGGGGGGGGCGGGAGAACACTGAAGCTTTCTTT. Its translation: CASRGGRENTEAFF.

This chain connects TRBV29-1 to TRBJ2-7, with D possibly matching TRBD1 (5 bases). Germline V gene sequence: CDR1 SQVTM, CDR2 ANQGSEA. Trimming removed 8 bases at V and 6 bases at J, with 17 bases between. The CDR3 is 12 amino acids. The CDR3 loop reads CSPHPGSGEQYF. Written as DNA, the CDR3 is TGCAGCCCCCATCCAGGGTCAGGCGAGCAGTACTTC.

The V call is TRBV25-1, the J call TRBJ1-3; TRBD1 might be the D (6 bases). The CDR3 is 15 residues long. In germline, CDR1 is MGHDK, CDR2 SYGVNS. Trimming left V 2 bases short and J 3 bases short, with 11 bases between. The CDR3 sequence: CASSEPQGLGNTIYF. Here the CDR3 DNA reads TGTGCCAGCAGTGAACCCCAGGGGCTTGGAAACACCATATATTTT.

The CDR3 DNA is TGTGCCTGGAGTGTACCATTGGAAAATCGGGGAGGCTACACCTTC. Translated: CAWSVPLENRGGYTF. The chain carries TRBV30 and TRBJ1-2; D is unresolved. Trimming took off 0 bases at V and 8 bases at J, with 19 bases between the two ends. The CDR3 loop spans 15 amino acids. CDR1 GTSNPN and CDR2 SVGIG come from the germline V gene (reference sequence).

This clone occurred once. The J gene is TRBJ1-1, the V gene TRBV10-3; TRBD1 agrees at 7 bases. This CDR3 contains 14 residues. In germline, CDR1 is ENHRY, CDR2 SYGVKD. J gave up 6 bases and V 0 bases, and 4 bases lay outside the gene matches. CDR3 amino acids: CAISESDREPEAFF. DNA of the CDR3: TGTGCCATCAGTGAGTCAGACAGGGAACCTGAAGCTTTCTTT.

The rearrangement joins TRBV3-1 (or the pseudogene TRBV3-2) to TRBJ2-5, with D uncertain. CDR3 length equals 12 residues. Germline V CDR1 and CDR2: LGHDT, YNNKEL (reference sequence). V lost 4 bases and J 2 bases, leaving 5 bases between the germline ends. The CDR3: CASSRQQETQYF. CDR3 coding DNA: TGTGCCAGCAGCCGCCAGCAAGAGACCCAGTACTTC.

This chain connects TRBV5-1 to TRBJ2-5; 8 nucleotides line up with TRBD1. After removal of 2 bases from V and 2 bases from J, the junction contained 2 bases not matched to a gene. The CDR3 is 14 residues long. Per germline, CDR1 SGHRS and CDR2 YFSETQ. The CDR3 sequence: CASSFRGLQETQYF. Written as DNA, the CDR3 is TGCGCCAGCAGCTTCAGGGGGCTGCAAGAGACCCAGTACTTC.

In this sample, this clone turned up once. The V gene is TRBV11-2, the J gene TRBJ2-7; 10 positions agree with TRBD2. Per the germline V gene, CDR1 is SGHAT and CDR2 is FQNNGV. The CDR3 consists of 15 residues. V lost 0 bases to trimming and J lost 6 bases; unmatched junction nucleotides: 5. DNA for the CDR3: TGTGCCAGCAGCTTAGAGGGGCTAGCGGGGGTCGAGCAGTACTTC. Protein product: CASSLEGLAGVEQYF.

The rearrangement links TRBV18 to TRBJ2-2; TRBD1 agrees at 7 bases. Per the germline V gene, CDR1 is KGHSH and CDR2 is LQKENI. CDR3 length: 15 residues. The V gene end was trimmed by 3 bases and the J gene end by 0 bases; junction bases not matched to a gene: 1. The CDR3 sequence: CASSPTGTNTGELFF. The CDR3 nucleotides are TGTGCCAGCTCACCGACAGGGACGAACACCGGGGAGCTGTTTTTT. The full variable domain, in which reference TRBV18 and TRBJ2-2 provide the parts outside the CDR3, is NAGVMQNPRHLVRRRGQEARLRCSPMKGHSHVYWYRQLPEEGLKFMVYLQKENIIDESGMPKERFSAEFPKEGPSILRIQQVVRGDSAAYFCASSPTGTNTGELFFGEGSRLTVL.

The rearrangement joins TRBV29-1 to TRBJ1-1, with 8 bases matching TRBD1. Germline V gene lookup returns CDR1 SQVTM and CDR2 ANQGSEA. V lost 1 base, J lost 5 bases, and 9 bases stayed unmatched. This CDR3 is 15 amino acids long. This chain's CDR3 is CSVEVVGRGRTEAFF. The CDR3 region has the DNA TGCAGCGTTGAAGTCGTGGGCAGGGGGCGGACTGAAGCTTTCTTT.

The chain is built from TRBV11-3 and TRBJ1-3; 7 bases are a match to TRBD1. Germline CDR1 and CDR2: SGHNT and YENEEA. The CDR3 extends over 16 amino acids. The J segment lost 4 bases and the V segment lost 4 bases, leaving 10 bases of the junction unmatched. CDR3 region: CASSSGTVSAGNTIYF. The DNA of the CDR3 is TGTGCCAGCAGCTCCGGGACAGTTTCGGCAGGAAACACCATATATTTT.

The rearrangement links TRBV9 to TRBJ2-1; TRBD1 might be the D (6 bases). Trimming stripped 3 bases from V and 2 bases from J, with 15 bases between. Germline assignment: CDR1 SGDLS and CDR2 YYNGEE. The CDR3 is 16 amino acids. The CDR3 DNA reads TGTGCCAGCAGCGCCAGGGGCTACTATCCCTACAATGAGCAGTTCTTC. This encodes CASSARGYYPYNEQFF.

J is TRBJ1-6 and V is TRBV19, with 9 bases lining up with TRBD1. The junction had 5 bases not matched to a gene; V was cut back by 6 bases and J by 2 bases. The CDR3 loop spans 16 amino acids. Germline CDR1 and CDR2: LNHDA and SQIVND (reference sequence). The CDR3: CASRPGQGTYNSPLHF. The CDR3 DNA sequence: TGTGCCAGTAGGCCCGGACAGGGGACCTATAATTCACCCCTCCACTTT.

The chain's CDR3 is CASRGDSQSSYEQYF. Here the CDR3 DNA reads TGTGCCAGCAGGGGGGACAGCCAATCCTCCTACGAGCAGTACTTC. The V and J genes are TRBV6-5 and TRBJ2-7; TRBD1 agrees at 7 bases. This CDR3 comprises 15 residues. Germline V gene lookup returns CDR1 MNHEY and CDR2 SVGAGI. Losses at the gene ends were 6 bases for V and 0 bases for J; bases not matched to a gene: 8.

Judged by abundance, this clone is medium-sized. The chain recombines TRBV2 with TRBJ2-7, with 9 bases aligning to TRBD1. With V trimmed by 6 bases and J by 0 bases, 15 bases remained unmatched. The CDR3 contains 18 residues. Germline CDR1 SNHLY, CDR2 FYNNEI. The chain's CDR3 is CASSYDDAPGQGSYEQYF. In DNA form, the CDR3 reads TGTGCCAGCAGCTATGATGACGCTCCGGGACAGGGCTCCTACGAGCAGTACTTC.